A selection of T cell receptor beta chains follows, all from one sample in a study of CD8+CD57+ T cells in acquired aplastic anemia. TCRdb re-analysed the reads in MiXCR, keeping a single row per CDR3 protein. The data show 190,000 or so distinct CDR3 sequences, with around 60% seen just once and approximately 32% held by the top ten. Sequenced material: sorted CD4+, CD8+, or CD8+CD57+ T cells (not recorded which) from PBMCs. Receptors were obtained from a human donor in good health. The CDR3 runs from the conserved cysteine through the conserved F or W. D genes are given only for firm matches. Clone size, where shown, is once, few, many, or a class for clones that have expanded.

d_call	v_call	j_call	clone_size	cdr3_aa	cdr3_nt
-	TRBV15	TRBJ1-1	once	CATSRGGSDTEAFF	TGTGCCACCAGCAGAGGAGGGTCGGACACTGAAGCTTTCTTT
-	TRBV29-1	TRBJ1-1	-	CSVENGRGTEAFF	TGCAGCGTAGAAAATGGACGGGGGACTGAAGCTTTCTTT
TRBD2	TRBV7-8	TRBJ2-7	-	CASSLGREGHREQYF	TGTGCCAGCAGCTTAGGGCGGGAGGGCCATAGGGAGCAGTACTTC
-	TRBV5-1	TRBJ2-7	many	CASSLGGVHGNYEQYF	TGCGCCAGCAGCTTGGGGGGGGTCCATGGAAACTACGAGCAGTACTTC
-	TRBV4-1	TRBJ1-2	-	CASSPGPQGNYGYTF	TGCGCCAGCAGCCCCGGCCCACAAGGGAACTATGGCTACACCTTC
-	TRBV19	TRBJ2-7	-	CASSIRQNPYEQYF	TGTGCCAGTAGTATACGGCAGAACCCCTACGAGCAGTACTTC
-	TRBV5-1	TRBJ1-1	-	CASSWSDMNTEAFF	TGCGCCAGCAGCTGGAGTGATATGAACACTGAAGCTTTCTTT
TRBD1	TRBV11-2	TRBJ2-1	many	CASSFNRGRYYNEQFF	TGTGCCAGCAGCTTTAACAGGGGGCGTTATTACAATGAGCAGTTCTTC
TRBD2	TRBV9	TRBJ2-2	-	CASSPSGGPNTGELFF	TGTGCCAGCAGCCCTAGCGGGGGGCCAAACACCGGGGAGCTGTTTTTT
TRBD1	TRBV19	TRBJ1-3	many	CASSMWDSSGNTIYF	TGTGCCAGTAGTATGTGGGACAGCTCTGGAAACACCATATATTTT
TRBD1	TRBV2	TRBJ1-1	-	CASSARGQGTYTEAFF	TGTGCCAGCAGTGCGAGGGGACAGGGAACTTACACTGAAGCTTTCTTT
-	TRBV2	TRBJ2-3	-	CASRRAGTDTQYF	TGTGCCAGCAGGCGGGCTGGCACAGATACGCAGTATTTT
-	TRBV7-2	TRBJ2-7	-	CASSPWTGPSSYEQYF	TGTGCCAGCAGCCCTTGGACGGGACCAAGCTCCTACGAGCAGTACTTC
-	TRBV2	TRBJ1-1	-	CASSARTVNTEAFF	TGTGCCAGCAGTGCCAGGACAGTGAACACTGAAGCTTTCTTT
-	TRBV5-1	TRBJ1-2	-	CASSLSGNKNYGYTF	TGCGCCAGCAGCTTGTCAGGGAATAAGAACTATGGCTACACCTTC
TRBD1	TRBV7-8	TRBJ1-2	-	CASRRAVGGYSF	TGTGCCAGCAGGAGGGCGGTAGGGGGCTACTCCTTC
-	TRBV2	TRBJ1-1	-	CASRTDPATEAFF	TGTGCCAGCAGAACGGACCCCGCCACTGAAGCTTTCTTT
-	TRBV24-1	TRBJ1-6	-	CATSKGGGSLHF	TGTGCCACCAGTAAGGGCGGGGGGTCCCTCCACTTT
TRBD1	TRBV6-6	TRBJ1-2	once	CASRRGQGYGYTF	TGTGCCAGCAGGCGGGGACAGGGTTATGGCTACACCTTC
TRBD2	TRBV25-1	TRBJ2-1	-	CATGGGIYNEQFF	TGTGCCACGGGAGGCGGAATTTACAATGAGCAGTTCTTC
-	TRBV19	TRBJ1-1	-	CASSIQSGRGTEAFF	TGTGCCAGTAGTATACAGTCAGGGAGAGGCACTGAAGCTTTCTTT
-	TRBV12-3/TRBV12-4	TRBJ1-3	-	CASSFNFNAGNTIYF	TGTGCCAGCAGTTTTAATTTCAACGCTGGAAACACCATATATTTT
-	TRBV5-1	TRBJ1-4	-	CASSLGPGINEKLFF	TGCGCCAGCAGCTTGGGCCCAGGAATTAATGAAAAACTGTTTTTT
TRBD2	TRBV15	TRBJ2-6	-	CATSRGRLAGSYVLTF	TGTGCCACCAGCAGGGGTAGACTAGCGGGGTCCTACGTCCTGACTTTC
-	TRBV12-3/TRBV12-4	TRBJ1-1	few	CASSWGRNTEAFF	TGTGCCAGCAGTTGGGGCAGGAACACTGAAGCTTTCTTT
-	TRBV7-9	TRBJ2-5	few	CASSLARGKETQYF	TGTGCCAGCAGCTTAGCGCGGGGCAAAGAGACCCAGTACTTC
TRBD1	TRBV7-9	TRBJ2-1	-	CASSPRGQVNNEQFF	TGTGCCAGCAGCCCACGGGGACAGGTTAACAATGAGCAGTTCTTC
TRBD1	TRBV9	TRBJ1-4	many	CASSEYRGLNEKLFF	TGTGCCAGCAGCGAATACAGGGGGCTTAATGAAAAACTGTTTTTT
-	TRBV6-1	TRBJ1-1	many	CASSEDPEITEAFF	TGTGCCAGCAGTGAAGACCCGGAGATCACTGAAGCTTTCTTT
TRBD2	TRBV19	TRBJ2-7	-	CTSRSSGSYEQYF	TGTACCAGTAGGTCTAGCGGGAGCTACGAGCAGTACTTC
TRBD1	TRBV7-2	TRBJ2-5	-	CASSLGTTGGGLNQETQYF	TGTGCCAGCAGCTTAGGAACTACAGGGGGCGGTTTGAACCAAGAGACCCAGTACTTC
-	TRBV2	TRBJ1-2	once	CASSVGGEGYTF	TGTGCCAGCAGTGTGGGGGGGGAGGGCTACACCTTC
-	TRBV6-6	TRBJ1-1	-	CASSIQAWGTEAFF	TGTGCCAGCAGCATACAGGCTTGGGGCACTGAAGCTTTCTTT
-	TRBV5-8	TRBJ2-5	many	CASSLETEQETQYF	TGTGCCAGCAGCTTGGAGACAGAGCAAGAGACCCAGTACTTC
-	TRBV7-9	TRBJ1-2	few	CASSLVGYGYTF	TGTGCCAGCAGCTTGGTGGGGTATGGCTACACCTTC
TRBD1	TRBV7-9	TRBJ2-1	-	CASSSSWTGLLGQFF	TGTGCCAGCAGCTCCTCCTGGACAGGGCTCCTGGGGCAGTTCTTC
-	TRBV6-1	TRBJ2-7	medium-sized	CASKTDKTVYEQYF	TGTGCCAGCAAAACGGACAAAACGGTCTACGAGCAGTACTTC
TRBD1	TRBV12-3/TRBV12-4	TRBJ1-2	-	CASSLDRGRTYGYTF	TGTGCCAGCAGCCTGGACAGGGGGCGAACCTATGGCTACACCTTC
-	TRBV15	TRBJ2-1	-	CATSPGRRWGNEQFF	TGTGCCACCAGCCCAGGGCGCAGGTGGGGCAATGAGCAGTTCTTC
-	TRBV6-4	TRBJ2-5	many	CASSAESGKQETQYF	TGTGCCAGCAGTGCCGAATCAGGGAAACAAGAGACCCAGTACTTC
TRBD2	TRBV20-1	TRBJ2-5	once	CSARSTSGRVVETQYF	TGCAGTGCTAGATCGACTAGCGGGAGGGTTGTGGAGACCCAGTACTTC
-	TRBV5-1	TRBJ1-6	-	CASSQREGGNSPLHF	TGCGCCAGCAGCCAAAGGGAGGGAGGGAATTCACCCCTCCACTTT
TRBD1	TRBV19	TRBJ1-1	-	CARYGEGARDTEAFF	TGTGCCCGGTATGGGGAGGGGGCTCGGGACACTGAAGCTTTCTTT
-	TRBV19	TRBJ1-1	many	CASRGTGSGGTEAFF	TGTGCCAGTAGGGGAACAGGCTCGGGAGGCACTGAAGCTTTCTTT
TRBD2	TRBV24-1	TRBJ2-1	-	CATSDPPGTSGRGEQFF	TGTGCCACCAGTGATCCGCCCGGGACTAGCGGGAGGGGTGAGCAGTTCTTC
TRBD2	TRBV7-9	TRBJ2-5	-	CASRVLAGVETQYF	TGTGCCAGCAGGGTTCTAGCGGGTGTGGAGACCCAGTACTTC
-	TRBV11-3	TRBJ2-2	-	CASSFGGRESGELFF	TGTGCCAGCAGCTTTGGGGGACGGGAGAGCGGGGAGCTGTTTTTT
TRBD2	TRBV7-6	TRBJ2-3	-	CASSPGGADTQYF	TGTGCCAGCAGCCCGGGGGGGGCAGATACGCAGTATTTT
TRBD1	TRBV19	TRBJ2-3	-	CASSGQGASTDTQYF	TGTGCCAGTAGTGGACAGGGGGCCAGCACAGATACGCAGTATTTT
-	TRBV5-8	TRBJ2-1	many	CASSFPNNEQFF	TGTGCCAGCAGCTTCCCGAACAATGAGCAGTTCTTC
TRBD1	TRBV9	TRBJ1-4	many	CASSVGQGAEKLFF	TGTGCCAGCAGCGTGGGACAGGGTGCGGAAAAACTGTTTTTT
-	TRBV9	TRBJ2-5	-	CASSVDGQETQYF	TGTGCCAGCAGCGTGGACGGCCAAGAGACCCAGTACTTC
-	TRBV5-1	TRBJ2-5	many	CASHGPETQYF	TGCGCCAGCCACGGCCCAGAGACCCAGTACTTC
-	TRBV7-9	TRBJ2-5	-	CASSSGNVETQYF	TGTGCCAGCAGCTCCGGGAACGTAGAGACCCAGTACTTC
TRBD2	TRBV7-2	TRBJ2-1	-	CASSLPTSGGAGEQFF	TGCGCCAGCAGCTTGCCTACTAGCGGGGGGGCGGGAGAGCAGTTCTTC
-	TRBV24-1	TRBJ2-1	-	CATSDFRDEQFF	TGTGCCACCAGTGATTTTCGAGATGAGCAGTTCTTC
-	TRBV7-9	TRBJ2-5	-	CASSLTGRWETQYF	TGTGCCAGCAGCCTAACAGGGAGGTGGGAGACCCAGTACTTC
-	TRBV12-3/TRBV12-4	TRBJ1-1	-	CASRPTPGLNTEAFF	TGTGCCAGCAGACCGACGCCCGGTTTGAACACTGAAGCTTTCTTT
TRBD1	TRBV20-1	TRBJ2-7	-	CSARDGTGNGYEQYF	TGCAGTGCTAGAGATGGGACAGGAAATGGCTACGAGCAGTACTTC